The TCR beta chain under discussion was sequenced for a study of blood T cell repertoires in COVID-19. Whole-study context: T cells, B-cell-depleted T cells, or PBMCs supplied cDNA or gDNA.

Sequencing was performed with immunoSEQ multiplex PCR; in TCRdb, only in-frame clones are kept and a portion is missing. The data hold 350,000 to 450,000 clones, with roughly nine tenths observed a single time. Sequenced sample: PBMCs or T cells enriched from blood (not recorded which). The clonotype originates from a man younger than 40 who had recovered from COVID-19.

The CDR3 DNA reads as TGTGCCAGCACCCTGTTGCGGGAGGGACACAATGAGCAGTTCTTC. It specifies CASTLLREGHNEQFF. The V call is TRBV27, the J call TRBJ2-1, with 9 nucleotides matching TRBD2. CDR1 and CDR2 (germline): MNHEY, SMNVEV (reference sequence). The CDR3 sequence is 15 residues long. The trim removed 7 bases at V and 5 bases at J, leaving 9 bases unmatched.